This TCR beta chain appears in the sequencing data of a study of T cell repertoires in cytomegalovirus infection. This clonotype has just a few counts. Its antigen is not known. One entry per CDR3 protein, called by TCRdb with MiXCR from the reads. The sample lists over 120,000 distinct CDR3 sequences; roughly 32% were seen once. CDR3 length: 12 residues. CDR1 is SGHVS and CDR2 is FQNEAQ in the germline V gene. Trimming cost V 6 bases and J 7 bases, with 12 bases left between them. The chain has TRBV7-8 and TRBJ1-2; no clear D. The source is a human donor in good health (CMV status not recorded). Some clones in this sample may be carry-over from other donors' samples. Sequenced material: CD8+ T cells from cultured PBMCs, taken from culture after CMV antigen stimulation. CDR3 bases: TGTGCCAGCAGAGGGTGGATGGGTGGCTACACCTTC. Amino acid sequence: CASRGWMGGYTF.